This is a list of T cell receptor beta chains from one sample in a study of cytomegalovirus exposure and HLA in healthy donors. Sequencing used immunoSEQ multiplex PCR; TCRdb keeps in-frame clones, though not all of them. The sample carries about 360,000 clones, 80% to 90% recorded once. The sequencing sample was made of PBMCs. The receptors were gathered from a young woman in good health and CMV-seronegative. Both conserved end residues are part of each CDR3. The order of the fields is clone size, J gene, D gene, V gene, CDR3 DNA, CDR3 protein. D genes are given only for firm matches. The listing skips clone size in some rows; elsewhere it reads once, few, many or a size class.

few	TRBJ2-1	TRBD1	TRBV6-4	TGTGCCAGCAGTGAACAAACCGGGACAGGGAACAATGAGCAGTTCTTC	CASSEQTGTGNNEQFF
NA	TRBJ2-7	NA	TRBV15	TGTGCCACCAGCAGAGATCGAGGCGGCGGCTCCTACGAGCAGTACTTC	CATSRDRGGGSYEQYF
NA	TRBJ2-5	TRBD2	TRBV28	TGTGCCAGCAGTTCGGGACTAGCGATCACCCAAGAGACCCAGTACTTC	CASSSGLAITQETQYF
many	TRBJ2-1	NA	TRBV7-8	TGTGCCAGCAGCTTAGATGGGGCCTCCTACAATGAGCAGTTCTTC	CASSLDGASYNEQFF
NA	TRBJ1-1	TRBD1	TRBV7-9	TGTGCCAGCAGCGCCCACGACAGGGGGAACACTGAAGCTTTCTTT	CASSAHDRGNTEAFF
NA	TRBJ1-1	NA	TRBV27	TGTGCCAGCCCCGGGAGGAACACTGAAGCTTTCTTT	CASPGRNTEAFF
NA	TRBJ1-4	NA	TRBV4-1	TGCGCCAGCAGCCAAGATGAGGCCTTCAGGGTTTACGATGAAAAACTGTTTTTT	CASSQDEAFRVYDEKLFF
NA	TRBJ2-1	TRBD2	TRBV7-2	TGTGCCAGCAGCTTAGTATACGGGACTAGCGGGAGGGCGAACAATGAGCAGTTCTTC	CASSLVYGTSGRANNEQFF
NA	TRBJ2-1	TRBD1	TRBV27	TGTGCCAGCAGTTGGGACAGGTCTTCCTACAATGAGCAGTTCTTC	CASSWDRSSYNEQFF
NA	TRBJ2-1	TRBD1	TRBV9	TGTGCCAGCAGCTCGGACAGGGGGGATTACAATGAGCAGTTCTTC	CASSSDRGDYNEQFF
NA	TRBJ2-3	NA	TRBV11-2	TGTGCCAGCAGCACACTAGTTCTCTTCACAGATACGCAGTATTTT	CASSTLVLFTDTQYF
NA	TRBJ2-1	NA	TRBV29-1	TGCAGCGTTGAAGATCTTAGAATCTACAATGAGCAGTTCTTC	CSVEDLRIYNEQFF
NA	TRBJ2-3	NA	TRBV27	TGTGCCACCAAGAGGAGCATCACAGATACGCAGTATTTT	CATKRSITDTQYF